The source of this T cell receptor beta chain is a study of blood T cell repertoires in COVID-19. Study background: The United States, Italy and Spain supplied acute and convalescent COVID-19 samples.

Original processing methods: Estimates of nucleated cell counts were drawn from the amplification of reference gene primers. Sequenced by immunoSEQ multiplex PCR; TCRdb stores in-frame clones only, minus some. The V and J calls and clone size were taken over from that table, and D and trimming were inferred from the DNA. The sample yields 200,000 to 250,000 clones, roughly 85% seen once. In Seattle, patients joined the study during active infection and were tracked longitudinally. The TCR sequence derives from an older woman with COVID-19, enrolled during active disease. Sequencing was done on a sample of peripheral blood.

The DNA of the CDR3 is TGCGCCAGCAGCACTGTAGCGGGACTACAAGATACGCAGTATTTT. Translated, it gives CASSTVAGLQDTQYF. The rearrangement joins TRBV5-1 to TRBJ2-3; 8 bases line up with TRBD2. The V gene end was trimmed by 4 bases and the J gene end by 5 bases; junction bases not matched to a gene: 9. Germline CDR1 SGHRS, CDR2 YFSETQ. This CDR3 spans 15 amino acids.